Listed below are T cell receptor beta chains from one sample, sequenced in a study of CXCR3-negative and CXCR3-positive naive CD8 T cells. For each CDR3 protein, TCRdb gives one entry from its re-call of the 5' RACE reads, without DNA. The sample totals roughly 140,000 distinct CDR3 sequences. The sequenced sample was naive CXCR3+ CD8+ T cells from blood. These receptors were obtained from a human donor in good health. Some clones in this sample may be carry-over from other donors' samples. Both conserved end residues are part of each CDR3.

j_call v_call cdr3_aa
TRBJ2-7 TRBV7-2 CASSFLAGSTYEQYF
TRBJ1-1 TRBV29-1 CSVTDNRGTEAFF
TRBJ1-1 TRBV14 CASSQWGTEAFF
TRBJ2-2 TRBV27 CASSLWGFPGHKNTGELFF
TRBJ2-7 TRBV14 CASSPNRGRSYEQYF
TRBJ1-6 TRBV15 CATSRDGQDNSPLHF
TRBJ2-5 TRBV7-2 CASKGGLAPQETQYF
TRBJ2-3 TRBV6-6 CASSTLTDTQYF
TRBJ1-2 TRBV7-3 CASSLDGGVDGYTF
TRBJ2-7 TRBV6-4 CASGQDSYEQYF
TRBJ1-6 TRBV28 CASSLFDRRDYNSPLHF
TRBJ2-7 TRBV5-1 CDSRLQVSGEQYF
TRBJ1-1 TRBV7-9 CASSLGIGMNTEAFF
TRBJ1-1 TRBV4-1 CASSQDGLNTEAFF
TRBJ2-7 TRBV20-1 CSARDPSTYEQYF
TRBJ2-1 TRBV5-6 CASSPFSGSAEQFF
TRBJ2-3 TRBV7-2 CASSISPGLITDTQYF
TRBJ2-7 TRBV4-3 CASSQGLLRQDEQYF
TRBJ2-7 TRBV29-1 CSVVGTDYEQYF
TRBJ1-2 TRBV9 CASSGGQGINYGYTF
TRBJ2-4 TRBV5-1 CASSLDLSTNIQYF
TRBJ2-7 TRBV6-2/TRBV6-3 CASSYDRVFHEQYF
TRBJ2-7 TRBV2 CAIILLAGDPYEQYF
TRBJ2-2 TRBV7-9 CASMGQGAQYGELFF
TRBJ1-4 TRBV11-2 CASSLVADRGEKLFF
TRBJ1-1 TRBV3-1 CASSQVKGGGVNTEAFF
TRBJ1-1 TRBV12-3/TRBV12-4 CASSFYRDFNTEAFF
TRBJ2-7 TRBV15 CATSRDISTGPYEQYF
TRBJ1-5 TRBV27 CASSSVQLMGLHTNQPQHF
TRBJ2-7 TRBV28 CASSSRGGLAGAHEQYF
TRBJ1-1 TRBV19 CASSIGVGSEAFF
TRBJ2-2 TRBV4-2 CASSQSPGGELFF
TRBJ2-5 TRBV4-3 CASSQAYGDGETQYF
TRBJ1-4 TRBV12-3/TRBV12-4 CASSLPGREKLFF
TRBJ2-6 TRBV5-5 CASRKDRASSGANVLTF
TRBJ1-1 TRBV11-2 CASSLNTYFEAFF
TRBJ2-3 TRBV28 CASSVLASTDTQYF
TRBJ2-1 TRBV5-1 CASSLGLGDEQFF
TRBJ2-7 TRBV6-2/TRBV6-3 CASRKGTVLSYEQYF
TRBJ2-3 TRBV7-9 CASSYLTASETTDTQYF
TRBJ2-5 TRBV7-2 CASSLAPGDRSRF
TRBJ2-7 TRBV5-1 CASSLDTGYEQYF
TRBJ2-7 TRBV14 CASSQDLNTAYEQYF